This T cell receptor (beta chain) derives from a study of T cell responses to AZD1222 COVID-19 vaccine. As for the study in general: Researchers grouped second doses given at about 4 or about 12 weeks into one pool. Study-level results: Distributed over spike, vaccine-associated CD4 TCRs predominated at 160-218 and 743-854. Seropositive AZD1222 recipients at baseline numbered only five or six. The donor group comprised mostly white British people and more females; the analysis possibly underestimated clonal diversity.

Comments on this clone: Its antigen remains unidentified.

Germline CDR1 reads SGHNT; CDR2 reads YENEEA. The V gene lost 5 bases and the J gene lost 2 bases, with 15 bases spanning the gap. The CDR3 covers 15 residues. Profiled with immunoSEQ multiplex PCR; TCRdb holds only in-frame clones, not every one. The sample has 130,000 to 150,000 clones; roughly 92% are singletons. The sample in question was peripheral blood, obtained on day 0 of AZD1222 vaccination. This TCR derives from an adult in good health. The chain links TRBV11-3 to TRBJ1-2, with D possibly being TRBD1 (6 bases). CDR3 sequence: CASSPLKTGNYGYTF. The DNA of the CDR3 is TGTGCCAGCAGCCCTCTGAAGACAGGCAACTATGGCTACACCTTC.